This T cell receptor beta chain was obtained from a study of blood T cell repertoires in COVID-19. Study information: The cDNA or gDNA used as material had been derived from T cells, B-cell-depleted T cells, or PBMCs.

Germline V gene sequence: CDR1 LNHNV, CDR2 YYDKDF (reference sequence). This CDR3 has 13 residues. V lost 5 bases to trimming and J lost 5 bases, with 10 bases between them. Source study methods: Counts of nucleated cells, estimated from reference gene primer amplification, were obtained. This table comes from immunoSEQ multiplex PCR, and its TCRdb copy is limited to in-frame clones, with some not included. D and trimming come from the DNA, and the V and J calls and clone size come from that table. The top ten hold 1% to 1.5% of the sample, which has roughly 360,000 clones, about 90% seen once. Individuals drawn from 24 US areas were about 18 to 90 years old.

Sequenced material: PBMCs or T cells enriched from blood (not recorded which). The chain employs TRBV15 and TRBJ1-5; D is unclear. The sequence came from a man younger than 45 who had recovered from COVID-19. CDR3 nucleotides: TGTGCCACCAGCTCGGAGCCCCATCAGCCCCAGCATTTT. Translated, it gives CATSSEPHQPQHF.